These T cell receptor beta chains were read from a single sample in a study of cytomegalovirus exposure and HLA in healthy donors. Assay: immunoSEQ multiplex PCR; the TCRdb copy retains only in-frame clones and omits some. The repertoire holds about 160,000 clones, with under 90% as singletons. Sequenced sample: PBMCs. All receptors derive from a young man in good health and CMV-seronegative. Both conserved end residues are trimmed from each CDR3. The order of the fields is V gene, J gene, CDR3 protein.

V: TRBV7-2
J: TRBJ2-4
CDR3: ASSLTGMWAKNIQY

V: TRBV7-8
J: TRBJ2-3
CDR3: ASSSSLGKGGDTQY

V: TRBV28
J: TRBJ1-2
CDR3: ASSWDRGVYGYT

V: TRBV6-1
J: TRBJ2-3
CDR3: ASSWRVTDTQY

V: TRBV6-5
J: TRBJ1-5
CDR3: ASSRGAHQPQH

V: TRBV11-2
J: TRBJ2-2
CDR3: ASSEGLVGTGELF

V: TRBV27
J: TRBJ2-3
CDR3: ASSLTASGGTDTQY

V: TRBV28
J: TRBJ1-4
CDR3: ASSLGTGLEKLF

V: TRBV30
J: TRBJ1-3
CDR3: AWSDDRGRGNTIY

V: TRBV30
J: TRBJ1-2
CDR3: ATGDNYGYT

V: TRBV5-1
J: TRBJ2-2
CDR3: ASSIILNTGELF

V: TRBV19
J: TRBJ1-6
CDR3: ASKPRSYNSPLH

V: TRBV10-3
J: TRBJ1-4
CDR3: AIKPDGATNEKLF

V: TRBV29-1
J: TRBJ2-1
CDR3: SVDRRYNEQF

V: TRBV7-3
J: TRBJ1-1
CDR3: ASSSGQGVNTEAF

V: TRBV5-4
J: TRBJ2-1
CDR3: ASSLGLSPRDEQF

V: TRBV10-3
J: TRBJ2-7
CDR3: AISNQGVFSYEQY

V: TRBV7-9
J: TRBJ2-7
CDR3: ALARAGEDEQY

V: TRBV4-3
J: TRBJ2-1
CDR3: ASSQNSGRGHEQF

V: TRBV6-1
J: TRBJ1-5
CDR3: ASSEGTGASNQPQH

V: TRBV5-1
J: TRBJ1-1
CDR3: ASSRETRRGGTEAF